This T cell receptor beta chain was profiled in a study of cytomegalovirus exposure and HLA in healthy donors. Study findings and constraints: The authors later found TCR association rates varying by HLA locus, with DRB1 most and HLA-C fewest.

PCR used 60 Vbeta primers and 13 Jbeta primers. Some clones are missing from TCRdb's copy, which holds only in-frame ones; the method was immunoSEQ multiplex PCR. This repertoire shows around 140,000 clones, approximately 60% found once; its top ten account for less than 2.5%. Trimming pared 3 bases from V and 3 bases from J, leaving 9 bases between. The CDR3 sequence is 12 residues long. CDR1 SQVTM and CDR2 ANQGSEA come from the germline V gene. On this clone itself: What it recognizes is unknown.

J is TRBJ2-7 and V is TRBV29-1; possibly TRBD1 for D (5 bases). The sequencing input was PBMCs. The TCR originated in a woman in her 40s in good health and CMV-seronegative. The DNA of the CDR3 is TGCAGCGTTGAGGCAGACAGCTACGAGCAGTACTTC. Translating it yields CSVEADSYEQYF.